This entry concerns a single T cell receptor beta chain. Its antigen remains unidentified. These data belong to a study of T-cell reconstitution after alpha-beta-depleted transplantation in children. Construction of the TCRbeta library involved unique molecular identifiers. TCRdb re-called the PCR reads through MiXCR, storing one row per CDR3 protein. This sample yields under 150,000 distinct CDR3 sequences, of which more than 9.5% are seen a single time; 24% belongs to the top ten. Study observations and caveats: The study reportedly traced alpha-beta T cells about two months after transplant to several hundred expanded graft clones.

CDR1 is SGHDN and CDR2 is FVKESK in the germline V gene. Germline trimming cut 1 base from V and 1 base from J; bases unmatched to any gene: 10. The CDR3 length is 19 residues. The chain recombines TRBV14 with TRBJ2-7, with 13 nucleotides matching TRBD2. The specimen comprised PBMCs, mostly from graft donor cells, sampled 180 days after TCRalphabeta/CD19-depleted stem cell transplant. The source of this sequence is a girl less than two years old who had a stem cell transplant for combined immunodeficiency, so the T cells may come from the graft donor. The CDR3 bases are TGTGCCAGCAGCCAAGCCCGCGGGACTAGCGGGATCCTTTCCTACGAGCAGTACTTC. Residues: CASSQARGTSGILSYEQYF.